A selection of T cell receptor beta chains follows, all from one sample in a study of human T cells and chemical hapten exposure. One entry per CDR3 protein results from TCRdb running MiXCR on the RACE reads. This table has around 130,000 distinct CDR3 sequences, approximately 12% appearing once. The input for sequencing was whole blood, taken in connection with sensitization to the hapten diphenylcyclopropenone (DPC). These receptors originate from a woman in her fifties or sixties with alopecia areata. Some clones in this sample may be carry-over from other donors' samples. The CDR3 runs from the conserved cysteine through the conserved F or W. D genes are given only for firm matches. Only some rows state a clone size, as once, few, many or a class for expanded clones.

clone_size: few
d_call: TRBD1
j_call: TRBJ1-2
v_call: TRBV6-6
cdr3_nt: TGTGCCAGCAGTCACCTACTGGCAGGGGGTGATGGCTACACCTTC
cdr3_aa: CASSHLLAGGDGYTF

clone_size: few
d_call: TRBD1
j_call: TRBJ1-1
v_call: TRBV7-2
cdr3_nt: TGTGCCAGCAGCTCACCCAGGAGGACAGGCAACACTGAAGTTTTCTTT
cdr3_aa: CASSSPRRTGNTEVFF

clone_size: .
d_call: TRBD2
j_call: TRBJ2-2
v_call: TRBV5-1
cdr3_nt: TGCGCCAGCAGCTTCGGGCTTTCGTCTGGGAGGGACACCGGGGAGCTGTTTTTT
cdr3_aa: CASSFGLSSGRDTGELFF

clone_size: .
d_call: .
j_call: TRBJ1-4
v_call: TRBV3-1
cdr3_nt: TGTGCCAGCAGCCTAAGCGGGAAGGCAACTAATGAAAAACTGTTTTTT
cdr3_aa: CASSLSGKATNEKLFF

clone_size: many
d_call: .
j_call: TRBJ1-1
v_call: TRBV20-1
cdr3_nt: TGCAGTGCTAGTCTAGGGGGGTGGGCCACTGAAGCTTTCTTT
cdr3_aa: CSASLGGWATEAFF

clone_size: many
d_call: TRBD1
j_call: TRBJ2-5
v_call: TRBV9
cdr3_nt: TGTGCCAGCAGCCTACGTCCGGGACAGCAAGAGACCCAGTACTTC
cdr3_aa: CASSLRPGQQETQYF

clone_size: .
d_call: .
j_call: TRBJ2-7
v_call: TRBV2
cdr3_nt: TGTGCCAGCAGTGAAATGGACAGAGAAGCCGAGCAGTACTTC
cdr3_aa: CASSEMDREAEQYF

clone_size: many
d_call: .
j_call: TRBJ2-7
v_call: TRBV20-1
cdr3_nt: TGCAGTGTCCGGAGCTGGGGGGCCTACGAGCAGTACTTC
cdr3_aa: CSVRSWGAYEQYF

clone_size: .
d_call: .
j_call: TRBJ2-7
v_call: TRBV4-2
cdr3_nt: TGTGCCAGCAGCGAAGTATGGCCGCCAGTCCCCTACGAGCAGTACTTC
cdr3_aa: CASSEVWPPVPYEQYF

clone_size: .
d_call: .
j_call: TRBJ2-3
v_call: TRBV27
cdr3_nt: TGTGCCAGCAGTTTACGACACCCTACCACAGATACGCAGTATTTT
cdr3_aa: CASSLRHPTTDTQYF

clone_size: .
d_call: .
j_call: TRBJ2-7
v_call: TRBV7-9
cdr3_nt: TGTGCCAGCAGCCCCATGCGCGGAAACTACGAGCAGTACTTC
cdr3_aa: CASSPMRGNYEQYF

clone_size: .
d_call: TRBD2
j_call: TRBJ2-7
v_call: TRBV5-1
cdr3_nt: TGCGCCAGCAGCCTTCAGACTAGCGGAGTAAGGTACGAGCAGTACTTC
cdr3_aa: CASSLQTSGVRYEQYF

clone_size: .
d_call: TRBD2
j_call: TRBJ2-1
v_call: TRBV6-2/TRBV6-3
cdr3_nt: TGTGCCAGCATTAAGACTAGCGGATCCTACAATGAGCAGTTCTTC
cdr3_aa: CASIKTSGSYNEQFF

clone_size: .
d_call: .
j_call: TRBJ1-1
v_call: TRBV29-1
cdr3_nt: TGCAGCGTTGTTGAGGGGAGAACTGAAGCTTTCTTT
cdr3_aa: CSVVEGRTEAFF

clone_size: many
d_call: .
j_call: TRBJ2-3
v_call: TRBV10-3
cdr3_nt: TGTGCCATCAGCCCCGGCGGGGGCGCGACAGATACGCAGTATTTT
cdr3_aa: CAISPGGGATDTQYF

clone_size: few
d_call: .
j_call: TRBJ1-1
v_call: TRBV5-5
cdr3_nt: TGTGCCAGCAGCTTTGGGGAGAACACTGAAGCTTTCTTT
cdr3_aa: CASSFGENTEAFF

clone_size: .
d_call: TRBD1
j_call: TRBJ1-4
v_call: TRBV6-1
cdr3_nt: TGTGCCAGCAGCTCGGACAGGGGGCATGTAGAAAAACTGTTTTTT
cdr3_aa: CASSSDRGHVEKLFF

clone_size: few
d_call: TRBD1
j_call: TRBJ1-1
v_call: TRBV29-1
cdr3_nt: TGCAGCGCCGGGACAGCGAACACTGAAGCTTTCTTT
cdr3_aa: CSAGTANTEAFF

clone_size: .
d_call: .
j_call: TRBJ2-5
v_call: TRBV11-3
cdr3_nt: TGTGCCAGCAGCTCCGTTCGCACCTCGGGGGAGACCCAGTACTTC
cdr3_aa: CASSSVRTSGETQYF

clone_size: many
d_call: .
j_call: TRBJ1-1
v_call: TRBV30
cdr3_nt: TGTGCCTGGACTGAAGGGCTGAACACTGAAGCTTTCTTT
cdr3_aa: CAWTEGLNTEAFF

clone_size: .
d_call: TRBD2
j_call: TRBJ2-2
v_call: TRBV11-2
cdr3_nt: TGTGCCAGCAGCTTGACTGCTAGCGGTAGAGTCGCCGGGACCGGGGAGCTGTTTTTT
cdr3_aa: CASSLTASGRVAGTGELFF

clone_size: .
d_call: .
j_call: TRBJ2-6
v_call: TRBV20-1
cdr3_nt: TGCAGTGCTACCGACCCACACTCTGGGGCCAACGTCCTGACTTTC
cdr3_aa: CSATDPHSGANVLTF

clone_size: few
d_call: TRBD2
j_call: TRBJ2-2
v_call: TRBV5-1
cdr3_nt: TGCGCCAGCAGCTCCGGACTAGCGGGAGGGCCCAGCACCGGGGAGCTGTTTTTT
cdr3_aa: CASSSGLAGGPSTGELFF

clone_size: many
d_call: .
j_call: TRBJ1-2
v_call: TRBV27
cdr3_nt: TGTGCCAGCAGTTTAAAAGGGTACGGCTACACCTTC
cdr3_aa: CASSLKGYGYTF

clone_size: many
d_call: .
j_call: TRBJ1-1
v_call: TRBV6-2/TRBV6-3
cdr3_nt: TGTGCCAGCAGTTACTCCGAGGAGACTGAAGCTTTCTTT
cdr3_aa: CASSYSEETEAFF

clone_size: .
d_call: TRBD2
j_call: TRBJ2-3
v_call: TRBV5-1
cdr3_nt: TGCGCCAGCAGCTTGAGCGGGACCAAGCCAGATACGCAGTATTTT
cdr3_aa: CASSLSGTKPDTQYF

clone_size: many
d_call: TRBD2
j_call: TRBJ2-1
v_call: TRBV5-1
cdr3_nt: TGCGCCAGCAGCTCTATCAAGGGACTAGCGGTGGACAATGAGCAGTTCTTC
cdr3_aa: CASSSIKGLAVDNEQFF

clone_size: .
d_call: .
j_call: TRBJ1-5
v_call: TRBV2
cdr3_nt: TGTGCCAGCGGTGACAATCAGCCCCAGCATTTT
cdr3_aa: CASGDNQPQHF

clone_size: .
d_call: TRBD1
j_call: TRBJ1-2
v_call: TRBV19
cdr3_nt: TGTGCCAGTAGCTCCGGGACAGGCAGTTATGGCTACACCTTC
cdr3_aa: CASSSGTGSYGYTF

clone_size: many
d_call: .
j_call: TRBJ2-2
v_call: TRBV19
cdr3_nt: TGTGCCAGTAGCAGACTACCGGGACCCGGGGCTACCGGGGAGCTGTTTTTT
cdr3_aa: CASSRLPGPGATGELFF

clone_size: few
d_call: TRBD2
j_call: TRBJ2-4
v_call: TRBV11-3
cdr3_nt: TGTGCCAGCAGCTTGACTAGCGGGACCCCGGGCATTCAGTACTTC
cdr3_aa: CASSLTSGTPGIQYF

clone_size: .
d_call: .
j_call: TRBJ1-4
v_call: TRBV29-1
cdr3_nt: TGCAGCGTGGCGGACGGACCCGCGGCTAATGAAAAACTGTTTTTT
cdr3_aa: CSVADGPAANEKLFF

clone_size: few
d_call: .
j_call: TRBJ2-1
v_call: TRBV6-2/TRBV6-3
cdr3_nt: TGTGCCAGCAGCCGCGTCAGGGGCCACGAGCAGTTCTTC
cdr3_aa: CASSRVRGHEQFF

clone_size: few
d_call: .
j_call: TRBJ2-3
v_call: TRBV29-1
cdr3_nt: TGCAGCGTTGAGGGCGACAGATCAGATACGCAGTATTTT
cdr3_aa: CSVEGDRSDTQYF

clone_size: few
d_call: TRBD2
j_call: TRBJ2-5
v_call: TRBV20-1
cdr3_nt: TGCAGTGCTAGACCACTAGCGGGAGAGGTAGAGACCCAGTACTTC
cdr3_aa: CSARPLAGEVETQYF

clone_size: many
d_call: .
j_call: TRBJ2-1
v_call: TRBV7-8
cdr3_nt: TGTGCCAGCAGCTTAGCTAAGGGGGAGAAGGTCTTC
cdr3_aa: CASSLAKGEKVF

clone_size: .
d_call: TRBD2
j_call: TRBJ2-7
v_call: TRBV11-2
cdr3_nt: TGTGCCAGCACCCTAGTGGTGGGGGGGTACGAGCAGTACTTC
cdr3_aa: CASTLVVGGYEQYF

clone_size: many
d_call: .
j_call: TRBJ2-7
v_call: TRBV4-3
cdr3_nt: TGCGCCAGCAGCCAAGATAGAGTACTTTCGGGCGAGCAGTACTTC
cdr3_aa: CASSQDRVLSGEQYF

clone_size: many
d_call: .
j_call: TRBJ2-7
v_call: TRBV5-5
cdr3_nt: TGTGCCAGCAGCTTCACAGGGCCTCCTTACGAGCAGTACTTC
cdr3_aa: CASSFTGPPYEQYF

clone_size: .
d_call: .
j_call: TRBJ2-1
v_call: TRBV7-2
cdr3_nt: TGTGCCAGCAGCTTAGGGCAGATCTACAATGAGCAGTTCTTC
cdr3_aa: CASSLGQIYNEQFF

clone_size: few
d_call: .
j_call: TRBJ2-1
v_call: TRBV7-2
cdr3_nt: TGTGCCAGCAGCTTAGCGATGGCGGGACTTGGGGTCAATGAGCAGTTCTTC
cdr3_aa: CASSLAMAGLGVNEQFF

clone_size: .
d_call: .
j_call: TRBJ2-6
v_call: TRBV7-8
cdr3_nt: TGTGCCAGCAGCTTACCAAGACCCTCTGGGGCCAACGTCCTGACTTTC
cdr3_aa: CASSLPRPSGANVLTF

clone_size: few
d_call: .
j_call: TRBJ2-3
v_call: TRBV25-1
cdr3_nt: TGTGCCAGCAACCGGGATTGGGATACGCAGTATTTT
cdr3_aa: CASNRDWDTQYF

clone_size: many
d_call: .
j_call: TRBJ2-7
v_call: TRBV10-3
cdr3_nt: TGTGCCATCAGTGAGTCGCGTGGGGTCATGTCCTCCTACGAGCAGTACTTC
cdr3_aa: CAISESRGVMSSYEQYF

clone_size: once
d_call: .
j_call: TRBJ2-3
v_call: TRBV9
cdr3_nt: TGTGCCAGCAGCGTAGGACAGGAAGATACGCAGTATTTT
cdr3_aa: CASSVGQEDTQYF

clone_size: many
d_call: .
j_call: TRBJ2-5
v_call: TRBV24-1
cdr3_nt: TGTGCCACCGGACTGGGAGAGACCCAGTACTTC
cdr3_aa: CATGLGETQYF

clone_size: .
d_call: .
j_call: TRBJ2-7
v_call: TRBV5-4
cdr3_nt: TGTGCCAGCAGCTTTGAGACTAGAGGTTCCTACGAGCAGTACTTC
cdr3_aa: CASSFETRGSYEQYF

clone_size: few
d_call: .
j_call: TRBJ2-7
v_call: TRBV30
cdr3_nt: TGTGCCTGGAGAGGGCAGTACTACGAGCAGTACTTC
cdr3_aa: CAWRGQYYEQYF

clone_size: .
d_call: .
j_call: TRBJ2-5
v_call: TRBV15
cdr3_nt: TGTGCCACCAGAATCGGGGGGACCCAGTACTTC
cdr3_aa: CATRIGGTQYF

clone_size: many
d_call: .
j_call: TRBJ2-3
v_call: TRBV20-1
cdr3_nt: TGCAGTGCCACGACAGGCACAGATACGCAGTATTTT
cdr3_aa: CSATTGTDTQYF

clone_size: few
d_call: TRBD1
j_call: TRBJ2-1
v_call: TRBV5-1
cdr3_nt: TGCGCCAGCAGCACCGACAGGGGGAAAACCAATGAGCAGTTCTTC
cdr3_aa: CASSTDRGKTNEQFF

clone_size: few
d_call: .
j_call: TRBJ1-6
v_call: TRBV5-1
cdr3_nt: TGCGCCAGCAGCTTACCTAATTCACTCCTCCACTTT
cdr3_aa: CASSLPNSLLHF

clone_size: .
d_call: .
j_call: TRBJ2-5
v_call: TRBV28
cdr3_nt: TGTGCCAGCAGGGGGTTTCCGCAAGAGACCCAGTACTTC
cdr3_aa: CASRGFPQETQYF